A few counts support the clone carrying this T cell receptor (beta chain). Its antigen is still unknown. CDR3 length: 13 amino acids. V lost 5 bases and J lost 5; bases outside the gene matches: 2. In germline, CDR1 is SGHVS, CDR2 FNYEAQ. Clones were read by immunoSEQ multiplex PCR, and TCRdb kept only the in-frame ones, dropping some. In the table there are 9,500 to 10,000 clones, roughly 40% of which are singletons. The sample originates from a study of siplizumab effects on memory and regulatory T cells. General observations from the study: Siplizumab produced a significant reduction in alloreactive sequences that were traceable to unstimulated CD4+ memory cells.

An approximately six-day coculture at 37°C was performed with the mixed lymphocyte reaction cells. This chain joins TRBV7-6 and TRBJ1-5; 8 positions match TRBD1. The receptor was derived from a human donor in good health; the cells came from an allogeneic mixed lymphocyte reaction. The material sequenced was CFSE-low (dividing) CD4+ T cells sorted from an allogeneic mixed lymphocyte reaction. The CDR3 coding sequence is TGTGCCAGCAGCAAGACAGGGGATCAGCCCCAGCATTTT. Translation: CASSKTGDQPQHF.